Only a few counts were recorded for the clone carrying this TCR beta chain. Its cognate antigen is unknown. CD45RO/CCR7/CD25/CD127/CD95/CD27 separated CD4+ naive, central memory, regulatory and stem cell-like memory cells by sorting. This sample is part of a study of beta chain features in type 1 diabetes. The study's findings and limits: It was among patients, rather than healthy donors, that naive, central memory and Treg TCRB repertoires appeared more similar. Researchers report that Type 1 diabetes patients had moderately but significantly shorter TCRB CDR3s across all four CD4+ subsets.

Isolated RNA was reverse transcribed in full, so expressed TCRB transcripts were sequenced. For naive, central memory and regulatory T cell samples, reads averaged about 3.7 million. TCRdb's copy holds only in-frame clones and misses some; the assay was immunoSEQ multiplex PCR. In the table there are 600,000 or so clones, over 11% of which are singletons. The trim removed 4 bases at V and 3 bases at J, leaving 10 bases unmatched. This CDR3 contains 15 residues. Germline CDR1 is SGHRS and CDR2 is YFSETQ. The V and J genes are TRBV5-1 and TRBJ2-7; 7 bases fit TRBD1. This receptor was obtained from a man aged 18 to 30 with type 1 diabetes. Sequencing was performed on naive CD4+ T cells from blood. The CDR3 reads CASSAGVGTDYEQYF. The CDR3 coding sequence is TGCGCCAGCAGCGCAGGAGTGGGGACAGACTACGAGCAGTACTTC.